This T cell receptor (beta chain) was sequenced during a study of metastatic and nonmetastatic thyroid tumors. Overall study context: Repertoire comparisons spanned blood and tumor or nodule tissue from malignant and benign thyroid patients.

This clone appeared many times. Antigen unknown. No treatment of any kind had been given to any patient before thyroid surgery. This CDR3 has 15 residues. Trimming cost V 3 bases and J 1 base, with 9 bases left between them. Germline V gene lookup returns CDR1 MGHDK and CDR2 SYGVNS. Per the study methods: A distant-metastasis classifier for papillary thyroid cancer was built using CDR3 differences across clinicopathological groups. TCRdb reprocessed the PCR reads via MiXCR. V and J calls and clone size were set by TCRdb, not the authors. Altogether approximately 38,000 clones are present, 15% to 20% being singletons, with the ten largest covering 3.8%. Notes on the study in general: In both blood and tumor samples, TCR beta diversity was reported significantly higher for malignant than benign nodules.

Sequenced material: blood. The chain employs TRBV25-1 and TRBJ2-2; perhaps TRBD1 as D (6 bases). The receptor's source is a female donor with papillary thyroid cancer or a benign thyroid nodule (not recorded which). Some clones in this sample may be carry-over from other donors' samples. For the CDR3, the DNA is TGTGCCAGCAGTGAGCTACAGGGGAACACCGGGGAGCTGTTTTTT. Residues: CASSELQGNTGELFF.